A single sample is the source of the 29 T cell receptor beta chains below, sequenced in a study of vaccination effects on CD4 cells after COVID-19. The method was immunoSEQ multiplex PCR; TCRdb's version includes in-frame clones alone and lacks a portion of them. The repertoire consists of 35,000 to 40,000 clones, with 66% occurring once and the leading ten covering 15%. Their antigens are not known. Antigen-specific CD4+ T cell clonotypes were called by their expansion after viral peptide-pool culture in ViraFEST. After roughly 11 days in culture, the CD4+ T cells were isolated. Vaccine recipients, nucleocapsid antibody negative, had no prior SARS-CoV-2 infection. Material: CD4+ T cells from PBMCs cultured with HCoV-OC43 spike peptides, obtained before COVID-19 vaccination. Indicated subset: HCoV-OC43 spike overlapping peptide pool stimulation. These TCRs come from a human donor who received a COVID-19 vaccine.

The V call is TRBV5-1, the J call TRBJ2-2; 11 nucleotides agree with TRBD2. The V and J ends lost 0 bases and 3 bases, in that order; junction bases with no gene match: 4. The germline gives CDR1 SGHRS, CDR2 YFSETQ. The CDR3 length is 17 residues. CDR3 amino acids: CASSLALAGGYTGELFF. In DNA, the CDR3 is TGCGCCAGCAGCTTGGCCCTAGCGGGAGGATACACCGGGGAGCTGTTTTTT.

J is TRBJ2-4 and V is TRBV27; TRBD1 aligns across 10 bases. Germline CDR1 is MNHEY and CDR2 is SMNVEV (reference sequence). This CDR3 contains 17 residues. J lost 5 bases, V lost 2 bases, and 9 bases had no gene match. The CDR3 nucleotides are TGTGCCAGCAGTTTAGGATTGGGGACAGGGGCACAAAACATTCAGTACTTC. Protein: CASSLGLGTGAQNIQYF.

V gene TRBV10-2 combines with J gene TRBJ2-7, with 7 bases aligning to TRBD1. Germline trimming cut 11 bases from V and 4 bases from J; bases unmatched to any gene: 8. Germline values: CDR1 WSHSY, CDR2 SAAADI. The CDR3 runs 12 residues. This chain's CDR3 is CAVTGTDYEQYF. CDR3 coding DNA: TGCGCCGTCACTGGGACAGATTACGAGCAGTACTTC.

The V call is TRBV6-6, the J call TRBJ1-1; D may be TRBD1 (5 bases). The length of the CDR3 is 13 residues. Germline values: CDR1 MNHNY, CDR2 SVGAGI (reference sequence). Deletions cut 4 bases from V and 3 bases from J, with 9 bases between. The CDR3 nucleotides read TGTGCCAGCAGTTTCAGGGAGGACACTGAAGCTTTCTTT. It translates to CASSFREDTEAFF.

The rearrangement links TRBV24-1 to TRBJ2-2; TRBD2 is a possible D gene (6 bases). The germline gives CDR1 KGHDR, CDR2 SFDVKD. The CDR3 runs 15 residues. V was shortened by 10 bases and J by 3 bases, with 17 bases between the two germline ends. CDR3 residues: CATQDGTRHTGELFF. In DNA, the CDR3 is TGTGCCACACAGGATGGGACTCGGCACACCGGGGAGCTGTTTTTT.

The chain employs TRBV3-1 (or the pseudogene TRBV3-2) and TRBJ1-1, with TRBD1 matching over 9 bases. V was pared by 3 bases and J by 3 bases, with 2 bases of the junction left unmatched. This CDR3 has 14 residues. The germline CDR1 and CDR2 sequences are LGHDT and YNNKEL (reference sequence). CDR3 sequence: CASSQGTGYTEAFF. In nucleotides, the CDR3 is TGTGCCAGCAGCCAGGGGACAGGGTACACTGAAGCTTTCTTT.

V is TRBV6-6 and J is TRBJ2-5; 8 bases agree with TRBD1. The CDR3 loop spans 14 amino acids. CDR1 is MNHNY and CDR2 is SVGAGI in the germline V gene (reference sequence). The V and J ends lost 5 bases and 5 bases, in that order; junction bases with no gene match: 7. This CDR3 reads CASSHDRGHETQYF. Written as DNA, the CDR3 is TGTGCCAGCAGTCACGACAGGGGACATGAGACCCAGTACTTC.

This clone was seen more than once but under ten times. The chain employs TRBV24-1 and TRBJ2-7; D is possibly TRBD1 (5 bases). This CDR3 spans 14 amino acids. Germline V gene lookup returns CDR1 KGHDR and CDR2 SFDVKD. V was shortened by 3 bases and J by 2 bases, with 10 bases between the two germline ends. The CDR3 bases are TGTGCCACCAGTGATCAGGGTACCCCCTACGAGCAGTACTTC. Its translation is CATSDQGTPYEQYF.

The table lists this clone with a few counts. The chain has TRBV11-2 and TRBJ1-2; 7 nucleotides match TRBD1. CDR1 is SGHAT and CDR2 is FQNNGV in the germline V gene. V was clipped by 6 bases and J by 5 bases; unmatched bases: 9. This CDR3 region has 14 residues. In DNA form, the CDR3 reads TGTGCCAGCAGTCGTTCAGGGGGGACGTATGGCTACACCTTC. Translation gives CASSRSGGTYGYTF.

The chain couples TRBV7-9 to TRBJ2-7; 10 nucleotides match TRBD2. The CDR3 has 19 amino acids. V shed 2 bases and J 6 bases; nucleotides not matched to a gene: 19. Germline V gene data show CDR1 as SEHNR and CDR2 as FQNEAQ (reference sequence). CDR3 region: CASSLIRGLADRGVPEQYF. CDR3 nucleotide sequence: TGTGCCAGCAGCTTAATTCGTGGACTAGCGGACCGTGGGGTTCCCGAGCAGTACTTC. The full variable domain, its missing parts supplied by reference TRBV7-9 and TRBJ2-7, is DTGVSQNPRHKITKRGQNVTFRCDPISEHNRLYWYRQTLGQGPEFLTYFQNEAQLEKSRLLSDRFSAERPKGSFSTLEIQRTEQGDSAMYLCASSLIRGLADRGVPEQYFGPGTRLTVT.

The chain has TRBV4-1 and TRBJ2-1; 10 bases are shared with TRBD2. Losses at the gene ends were 6 bases for V and 9 bases for J; bases not matched to a gene: 11. This CDR3 is 15 amino acids long. Germline CDR1 is MGHRA and CDR2 is YSYEKL. The CDR3 region has the DNA TGCGCCAGCAGTCCCGCTTCCGGGACTAGCGCTGAGCAGTTCTTC. It is translated as CASSPASGTSAEQFF.

The DNA of the CDR3 is TGTGCCAGCAGCCAGGAGGACAGGGGGATTGGTGGCTACACCTTC. Encoded protein: CASSQEDRGIGGYTF. This chain connects TRBV4-2 to TRBJ1-2; 10 positions agree with TRBD1. Looked up from germline, CDR1 is LGHNA and CDR2 is YNFKEQ. Trimming at V came to 3 bases and at J to 7 bases, leaving 8 bases not matched to a gene. This CDR3 contains 15 residues.

The chain is built from TRBV5-1 and TRBJ2-2; D is perhaps TRBD2 (6 bases). Germline assignment: CDR1 SGHRS and CDR2 YFSETQ. Trimming removed 4 bases from V and 3 bases from J, with 13 bases in between. The CDR3 is made up of 15 amino acids. CDR3 bases: TGCGCCAGCAGCCAGAGCGGGCCCCACACCGGGGAGCTGTTTTTT. Protein: CASSQSGPHTGELFF.

This sequence joins TRBV29-1 and TRBJ1-4, with a tentative D call TRBD1 (6 bases). Per germline, CDR1 SQVTM and CDR2 ANQGSEA. Trimming pared 4 bases from V and 8 bases from J, leaving 14 bases between. This CDR3 comprises 13 residues. This chain's CDR3 is CSVVPGGAEKLFF. CDR3 nucleotides: TGCAGCGTTGTACCGGGGGGCGCGGAAAAACTGTTTTTT.

This clone showed up just a few times. The chain joins TRBV5-1 to TRBJ2-3; possibly TRBD1 or TRBD2 for D (5 bases each). Germline V CDR1 and CDR2: SGHRS, YFSETQ. The CDR3 sequence is 16 residues long. V lost 4 bases and J 4 bases, leaving 19 bases between the germline ends. In DNA, the CDR3 is TGCGCCAGCAGCGCCCGTGGGGGTTGGGGATCAGATACGCAGTATTTT. Translated: CASSARGGWGSDTQYF.

This chain links TRBV27 with TRBJ2-7, with no clear D. The CDR3 runs 13 residues. V dropped 1 base and J dropped 1 base, with 5 bases sitting between them. CDR1 MNHEY and CDR2 SMNVEV come from the germline V gene (reference sequence). CDR3 region: CASSLFGSYEQYF. DNA of the CDR3: TGTGCCAGCAGTTTATTCGGGTCCTACGAGCAGTACTTC.

The V and J genes are TRBV5-5 and TRBJ2-1; perhaps D is TRBD1 or TRBD2 (5 bases each). The CDR3 length is 15 residues. V was cut by 4 bases and J by 5 bases, with 16 bases left in between. The germline CDR1 and CDR2 sequences are SGHKS and YYEKEE (reference sequence). The CDR3 spells CASSLSGRLDNEQFF. The CDR3 coding sequence is TGTGCCAGCAGCCTGTCGGGGCGGCTGGACAATGAGCAGTTCTTC.

The gene calls are TRBV7-2 and TRBJ2-7; TRBD2 matches 8 bases. The CDR3 length is 15 residues. CDR1 and CDR2 from the germline V gene are SGHTA and FQGNSA. V shed 1 base and J 2 bases; nucleotides not matched to a gene: 4. The CDR3, as DNA: TGTGCCAGCAGCTTAGGAGGGACTAGAACCTACGAGCAGTACTTC. Its protein is CASSLGGTRTYEQYF. The whole variable domain, filled in from reference TRBV7-2 and TRBJ2-7, reads GAGVSQSPSNKVTEKGKDVELRCDPISGHTALYWYRQSLGQGLEFLIYFQGNSAPDKSGLPSDRFSAERTGGSVSTLTIQRTQQEDSAVYLCASSLGGTRTYEQYFGPGTRLTVT.

This clone was counted between two and nine times. Here the CDR3 reads CASSFPDRATEAFF. For the CDR3, the DNA is TGTGCCAGCAGCTTCCCAGACAGGGCCACTGAAGCTTTCTTT. The rearrangement uses TRBV5-6 and TRBJ1-1, with 7 nucleotides matching TRBD1. In germline, CDR1 is SGHDT, CDR2 YYEEEE. The CDR3 totals 14 residues. V dropped 2 bases and J dropped 4; count of bases not matched to a gene: 5.

The rearrangement joins TRBV19 to TRBJ2-3; 7 bases map to TRBD2. The CDR3 runs 14 residues. The germline gives CDR1 LNHDA, CDR2 SQIVND (reference sequence). With V trimmed by 5 bases and J by 6 bases, 8 bases remained unmatched. CDR3 sequence reads: CASSASGPGDTQYF. DNA for the CDR3: TGTGCCAGTAGTGCTAGCGGCCCTGGGGATACGCAGTATTTT.

The V gene is TRBV6-4, the J gene TRBJ2-1, with 13 positions matching TRBD2. Germline-derived CDR1 and CDR2 are MRHNA and SNTAGT. Losses at the gene ends were 2 bases for V and 4 bases for J; bases not matched to a gene: 2. The CDR3 is 16 amino acids. The CDR3 sequence is CASSDGLAGDYNEQFF. As DNA, the CDR3 is TGTGCCAGCAGTGACGGACTAGCGGGAGATTACAATGAGCAGTTCTTC.

The chain has TRBV7-8 and TRBJ1-1, with 10 bases fitting TRBD1. The CDR3 has 16 amino acids. The J segment lost 7 bases and the V segment lost 2 bases, leaving 10 bases of the junction unmatched. From germline, CDR1 is SGHVS and CDR2 FQNEAQ. CDR3 nucleotide sequence: TGTGCCAGCAGCTTACGTCTGGGACAGGGGAAGGATGAAGCTTTCTTT. Translated: CASSLRLGQGKDEAFF. The variable domain in full, with the rest retrieved from reference TRBV7-8 and TRBJ1-1, is GAGVSQSPRYKVAKRGQDVALRCDPISGHVSLFWYQQALGQGPEFLTYFQNEAQLDKSGLPSDRFFAERPEGSVSTLKIQRTQQEDSAVYLCASSLRLGQGKDEAFFGQGTRLTVV.

This clone was seen only a few times. The V and J genes are TRBV13 and TRBJ2-7, with D maybe TRBD1 (6 bases). Germline V gene lookup returns CDR1 PRHDT and CDR2 FYEKMQ (reference sequence). Trimming removed 5 bases from V and 6 bases from J, with 17 bases in between. This CDR3 is 14 amino acids long. CDR3 bases: TGTGCCAGCAGCGCCCCGGGACAAACGATCGAGCAGTACTTC. It yields the protein CASSAPGQTIEQYF. Filled out from reference TRBV13 and TRBJ2-7, the complete variable domain reads AAGVIQSPRHLIKEKRETATLKCYPIPRHDTVYWYQQGPGQDPQFLISFYEKMQSDKGSIPDRFSAQQFSDYHSELNMSSLELGDSALYFCASSAPGQTIEQYFGPGTRLTVT.

The DNA of the CDR3 is TGTGCCAGCAGTAGGGTTTACGAGCAGTACTTC. Encoded protein: CASSRVYEQYF. V usage is TRBV2 and J usage is TRBJ2-7, with D unclear. Trimming stripped 5 bases from V and 4 bases from J, with 6 bases between. The CDR3 has 11 residues. CDR1 SNHLY and CDR2 FYNNEI come from the germline V gene. The complete variable domain, with remaining parts taken from reference TRBV2 and TRBJ2-7, reads EPEVTQTPSHQVTQMGQEVILRCVPISNHLYFYWYRQILGQKVEFLVSFYNNEISEKSEIFDDQFSVERPDGSNFTLKIRSTKLEDSAMYFCASSRVYEQYFGPGTRLTVT.

The chain links TRBV21-1 to TRBJ1-6; whether TRBD1, the table's D call, matches the DNA was not checked. TRBV21-1 corresponds to a pseudogene. The length of the CDR3 is 16 residues. The CDR3 DNA is TGTGCCAGCAGCAACTCCTACAGGTTAGATAATTCACCCCTCCACTTT. Protein product: CASSNSYRLDNSPLHF.

J is TRBJ2-1 and V is TRBV7-6; 12 bases line up with TRBD2. Germline V gene lookup returns CDR1 SGHVS and CDR2 FNYEAQ. This CDR3 comprises 17 residues. V trimming: 5 bases; J trimming: 3 bases; junction bases outside the gene matches: 8. In nucleotides, the CDR3 is TGTGCCAGCAGCCCCGTAACTAGCGGGAGGAGCTACAATGAGCAGTTCTTC. The encoded protein is CASSPVTSGRSYNEQFF.

This chain joins TRBV4-1 and TRBJ2-2; TRBD1 is a possible D gene (5 bases). Germline loops: CDR1 MGHRA, CDR2 YSYEKL. Trimming took 1 base from V and 3 from J, leaving 18 bases between them. The CDR3 is 18 amino acids. The DNA of the CDR3 is TGCGCCAGCAGCCAAGTATTCAAAAAAGGGGCCTACACCGGGGAGCTGTTTTTT. Its translation: CASSQVFKKGAYTGELFF.

This clone turned up a few times. The chain employs TRBV2 and TRBJ1-5; D uncertain. The CDR3 is made up of 12 amino acids. Germline lookup yields CDR1 SNHLY and CDR2 FYNNEI. V was pared by 6 bases and J by 1 base, with 4 bases between. The CDR3 spells CASRDSNQPQHF. The CDR3 DNA is TGTGCCAGCAGGGACAGCAATCAGCCCCAGCATTTT.

This clone was counted a few times. This chain uses TRBV29-1 with TRBJ1-2; TRBD1 might be the D (6 bases). The CDR3 has 13 residues. Looked up from germline, CDR1 is SQVTM and CDR2 is ANQGSEA. V was pared by 5 bases and J by 8 bases, with 18 bases between. The CDR3 loop reads CSVPRGSMLGYTF. CDR3 sequence (DNA): TGCAGCGTTCCAAGGGGGAGTATGTTGGGCTACACCTTC.